This is a list of T cell receptor beta chains from one sample in a study of beta chain features in type 1 diabetes. Here immunoSEQ multiplex PCR was the method, and the copy in TCRdb shows in-frame clones only, minus some. The table has hundreds of thousands of clones, roughly 13% seen once. The material sequenced was naive CD4+ T cells from blood. The source is a man between 18 and 35 years old with type 1 diabetes. Each CDR3 is given with its conserved first and last residue. The order of the fields is J gene, D gene, clone size, V gene, CDR3 protein, CDR3 DNA. The D gene is left open where the match is weak. Clone size is shown for a subset of rows, as once, few, many or a class of expanded clone.

TRBJ1-5 TRBD1 few TRBV19 CASSLDRGRHQPQHF TGTGCCAGTAGTCTGGACAGGGGAAGGCATCAGCCCCAGCATTTT
TRBJ2-7 TRBD1 NA TRBV7-6 CASSLGTGVHEQYF TGTGCCAGCAGCTTAGGCACAGGGGTCCACGAGCAGTACTTC
TRBJ1-1 TRBD1 NA TRBV30 CAWRVSGTGGTAFF TGTGCCTGGAGGGTATCCGGGACAGGGGGCACGGCTTTCTTT
TRBJ2-7 TRBD1 few TRBV29-1 CSADRGPYEQYF TGCAGCGCGGACAGGGGGCCCTACGAGCAGTACTTC
TRBJ2-2 TRBD1 NA TRBV10-3 CAISGTGGGGTGELFF TGTGCCATCAGTGGTACAGGGGGTGGTGGCACCGGGGAGCTGTTTTTT
TRBJ2-1 NA NA TRBV18 CASSAPNGNEQFF TGTGCCAGCTCGGCCCCCAACGGCAATGAGCAGTTCTTC
TRBJ1-5 NA few TRBV30 CAWSTSSAQPQHF TGTGCCTGGAGTACCTCAAGTGCTCAGCCCCAGCATTTT
TRBJ1-3 TRBD1 NA TRBV7-9 CASTLDDRVAGNTIYF TGTGCCAGCACCCTCGATGACAGGGTCGCCGGAAACACCATATATTTT
TRBJ1-2 NA NA TRBV28 CASSSGPPWNYGYTF TGTGCCAGCAGTTCCGGTCCACCGTGGAACTATGGCTACACCTTC
TRBJ1-2 TRBD1 few TRBV7-9 CASSLSGGLTNGYTF TGTGCCAGCAGCTTATCAGGGGGCCTGACGAATGGCTACACCTTC
TRBJ2-3 TRBD1 once TRBV7-9 CASSPEGAEPLTQYF TGTGCCAGCAGCCCCGAGGGGGCGGAACCGCTTACGCAGTATTTT
TRBJ1-1 TRBD1 NA TRBV10-1 CASSESGQGATEAFF TGCGCCAGCAGTGAGTCAGGACAGGGGGCGACTGAAGCTTTCTTT
TRBJ1-4 NA few TRBV5-1 CASSLGGNEKLFF TGCGCCAGCAGCTTGGGAGGAAATGAAAAACTGTTTTTT
TRBJ1-3 NA NA TRBV29-1 CSVIQGYSGNTIYF TGCAGCGTGATACAGGGTTACTCTGGAAACACCATATATTTT
TRBJ1-4 NA NA TRBV28 CASRPVAIEKLFF TGTGCCAGCAGACCCGTGGCGATTGAAAAACTGTTTTTT
TRBJ2-3 TRBD2 NA TRBV10-3 CAINNLAGGADTQYF TGTGCCATCAATAATCTAGCGGGGGGTGCAGATACGCAGTATTTT
TRBJ2-3 TRBD1 NA TRBV29-1 CSGLGQGTDTQYF TGCAGCGGGTTGGGACAGGGGACAGATACGCAGTATTTT
TRBJ1-5 TRBD1 NA TRBV30 CASRDRGLYQPQHF TGTGCCTCACGGGACAGGGGGCTTTATCAGCCCCAGCATTTT
TRBJ1-4 NA few TRBV5-4 CASSLDPGTTNEKLFF TGTGCCAGCAGCTTGGACCCCGGGACAACTAATGAAAAACTGTTTTTT
TRBJ1-1 NA NA TRBV18 CASSPPGQPNTEAFF TGTGCCAGCTCACCACCAGGACAACCGAACACTGAAGCTTTCTTT
TRBJ1-2 NA few TRBV14 CASSQDSGGYTF TGTGCCAGCAGCCAAGATAGTGGCGGCTACACCTTC
TRBJ2-1 TRBD2 few TRBV25-1 CASSAGLAGGYNEQFF TGTGCCAGCAGCGCGGGACTAGCGGGGGGTTACAATGAGCAGTTCTTC
TRBJ2-1 NA few TRBV20-1 CSARFGEQFF TGCAGTGCTAGGTTCGGGGAGCAGTTCTTC
TRBJ1-1 NA few TRBV5-6 CASSLEAVTVNTEAFF TGTGCCAGCAGCTTGGAGGCGGTGACAGTGAACACTGAAGCTTTCTTT
TRBJ1-2 TRBD1 NA TRBV7-9 CASSLADRVGYGYTF TGTGCCAGCAGCTTGGCCGACAGGGTAGGGTATGGCTACACCTTC
TRBJ2-3 NA few TRBV5-1 CASSLAGAASSTDTQYF TGCGCCAGCAGCTTGGCCGGCGCAGCCTCTAGCACAGATACGCAGTATTTT
TRBJ2-7 NA few TRBV27 CASSPPTGKQYF TGTGCCAGCAGCCCTCCGACAGGAAAGCAGTACTTC
TRBJ2-5 NA NA TRBV30 CAWSELGGGETQYF TGTGCCTGGAGTGAGTTAGGGGGAGGAGAGACCCAGTACTTC
TRBJ1-5 NA NA TRBV10-3 CAIRQYSNQPQHF TGTGCCATCAGACAATATAGCAATCAGCCCCAGCATTTT
TRBJ2-5 TRBD1 NA TRBV19 CATTDRGEDRETQYF TGTGCCACCACGGACAGGGGTGAGGACCGAGAGACCCAGTACTTC